One and the same sample provided the 27 T cell receptor beta chains below, sequenced in a study of T cell responses to AZD1222 COVID-19 vaccine. TCRdb's table, derived via immunoSEQ multiplex PCR, lists solely in-frame clones and lacks some. The sample carries around 260,000 clones, 93% recorded once. The sample was peripheral blood, taken on day 0 of AZD1222 vaccination. These receptors were collected from an adult in good health.

In DNA, the CDR3 is TGTGCCAGCAGCTCCCGGACAGACAATTCACCCCTCCACTTT. Protein: CASSSRTDNSPLHF. The J gene is TRBJ1-6, the V gene TRBV3-1 (or the pseudogene TRBV3-2), with a tentative D call TRBD1 (6 bases). This CDR3 is built from 14 residues. V gave up 5 bases and J gave up 7 bases, with 12 bases separating them. The germline V gene has CDR1 LGHDT and CDR2 YNNKEL (reference sequence).

The chain has TRBV15 and TRBJ2-3; 10 nucleotides line up with TRBD1. The CDR3 covers 16 residues. J gave up 4 bases and V 5 bases, and 9 bases lay outside the gene matches. CDR1 is LNHNV, CDR2 YYDKDF, per germline (reference sequence). Written as DNA, the CDR3 is TGTGCCACCAGCGCCGGGGACAGGGGACCGGCAGATACGCAGTATTTT. Its protein product is CATSAGDRGPADTQYF.

This chain joins TRBV28 and TRBJ2-7, with TRBD2 matching 7 bases. Unmatched junction bases numbered 19, after V lost 11 bases and J lost 9 bases. Germline values: CDR1 MDHEN, CDR2 SYDVKM. The CDR3 is 14 residues long. This chain's CDR3 is CAVRPAVRGVVQYF. In nucleotides, the CDR3 is TGTGCCGTCCGACCAGCGGTCCGGGGGGTGGTGCAGTACTTC.

V gene TRBV2 combines with J gene TRBJ1-1, with unresolved D. CDR3 size: 15 residues. Trimming took off 3 bases at V and 8 bases at J, with 19 bases between the two ends. CDR1 and CDR2 from the germline V gene are SNHLY and FYNNEI. CDR3 bases: TGTGCCAGCAGTGATCCGGGGAAACCTCTTGAGGAAGCTTTCTTT. It is translated as CASSDPGKPLEEAFF.

This clone was counted once. V usage is TRBV9 and J usage is TRBJ2-2; no reliable D call. Germline values: CDR1 SGDLS, CDR2 YYNGEE. This CDR3 has 15 residues. The V end lost 0 bases, the J end lost 4 bases, and 10 bases lay between the germline ends. The CDR3 protein is CASSVEGIGTGELFF. In nucleotides, the CDR3 is TGTGCCAGCAGCGTAGAAGGGATCGGCACCGGGGAGCTGTTTTTT.

The genes are TRBV9 and TRBJ1-2; unclear D gene. Per germline, CDR1 SGDLS and CDR2 YYNGEE. The CDR3 spans 13 residues. Trimming cost V 3 bases and J 8 bases, with 14 bases left between them. CDR3 in amino acids: CASSASTGGGYTF. CDR3 sequence (DNA): TGTGCCAGCAGCGCTAGTACGGGTGGAGGCTACACCTTC.

This chain uses TRBV18 with TRBJ1-5; the D gene is possibly TRBD1 (5 bases). Germline V gives CDR1 KGHSH, CDR2 LQKENI. The ends were cut back, 3 bases at V and 0 bases at J, with 12 bases in the middle. The CDR3 consists of 16 residues. CDR3 residues: CASSPAGPISNQPQHF. As DNA, the CDR3 is TGTGCCAGCTCACCTGCGGGGCCGATTAGCAATCAGCCCCAGCATTTT.

The rearrangement links TRBV10-3 to TRBJ2-6; D not resolved. The CDR3 loop spans 16 amino acids. Germline CDR1 ENHRY, CDR2 SYGVKD. The V end was cut by 3 bases, the J end by 1 base, with 10 bases between. CDR3: CAISDLRPSGANVLTF. CDR3 DNA sequence: TGTGCCATCAGTGATCTTCGACCGTCTGGGGCCAACGTCCTGACTTTC.

The CDR3 sequence is CASSLGGQLGEQYF. CDR3 DNA: TGCGCCAGCAGCTTGGGGGGACAGCTCGGGGAGCAGTACTTC. V gene TRBV5-1 combines with J gene TRBJ2-7, with 7 bases aligning to TRBD1. The J segment lost 7 bases and the V segment lost 0 bases, leaving 7 bases of the junction unmatched. Germline loops: CDR1 SGHRS, CDR2 YFSETQ. This CDR3 region has 14 residues.

The rearrangement joins TRBV5-1 to TRBJ2-1, with TRBD2 identical over 10 bases. CDR1 is SGHRS and CDR2 is YFSETQ in the germline V gene. The CDR3 covers 18 residues. Trimming cost V 6 bases and J 5 bases; bases outside gene matches: 17. This CDR3 is CASNELAGVVGVNNEQFF. In DNA, the CDR3 is TGCGCCAGCAACGAGCTAGCGGGAGTGGTTGGGGTAAACAATGAGCAGTTCTTC.

The chain joins TRBV7-9 to TRBJ1-2; 8 bases are a match to TRBD1. CDR3 size: 15 residues. Germline values: CDR1 SEHNR, CDR2 FQNEAQ (reference sequence). The J segment lost 2 bases and the V segment lost 1 base, leaving 3 bases of the junction unmatched. CDR3 bases: TGTGCCAGCAGCTTAGGGACAGGGAACAACTATGGCTACACCTTC. It codes for CASSLGTGNNYGYTF.

The V call is TRBV5-4, the J call TRBJ2-2; TRBD2 aligns across 7 bases. The CDR3 extends over 17 amino acids. V gave up 1 base and J gave up 3 bases; unmatched junction bases: 9. The germline gives CDR1 SGHNT, CDR2 YYREEE (reference sequence). The CDR3 reads CASSLKWGGGDTGELFF. CDR3 nucleotide sequence: TGTGCCAGCAGCTTGAAATGGGGCGGGGGAGACACCGGGGAGCTGTTTTTT.

The chain recombines TRBV6-5 with TRBJ2-7; D uncertain. Trimming removed 7 bases at V and 0 bases at J, with 13 bases between. Germline values: CDR1 MNHEY, CDR2 SVGAGI. The CDR3 totals 14 residues. CDR3 amino acids: CASTLPSNSYEQYF. The CDR3 DNA sequence: TGTGCCAGCACTCTTCCGTCCAACTCCTACGAGCAGTACTTC.

The chain carries TRBV29-1 and TRBJ2-3, with 9 positions matching TRBD1. The CDR3 totals 13 residues. Germline V gives CDR1 SQVTM, CDR2 ANQGSEA. V was clipped by 7 bases and J by 0 bases; unmatched bases: 2. The CDR3 sequence is CSAGQGSTDTQYF. CDR3 nucleotides: TGCAGCGCCGGACAGGGGAGCACAGATACGCAGTATTTT.

V is TRBV15 and J is TRBJ2-3; tentatively, D is TRBD2 (6 bases). V was shortened by 7 bases and J by 4 bases, with 15 bases between the two germline ends. The CDR3 runs to 14 residues. CDR1 and CDR2 from the germline V gene are LNHNV and YYDKDF (reference sequence). In DNA form, the CDR3 reads TGTGCCACCACTCTAGGTTGGAGGGCAGATACGCAGTATTTT. Amino acid sequence: CATTLGWRADTQYF.

V usage is TRBV2 and J usage is TRBJ2-1; D gene unclear. Trimming cost V 7 bases and J 9 bases, with 13 bases left between them. CDR3 length: 12 residues. Germline-derived CDR1 and CDR2 are SNHLY and FYNNEI. The CDR3 region is CASNKGPSEQFF. For the CDR3, the DNA is TGTGCCAGCAATAAGGGTCCCAGTGAGCAGTTCTTC.

The chain recombines TRBV4-2 with TRBJ2-1, with 7 bases that match TRBD2. The CDR3 has 16 amino acids. Germline values: CDR1 LGHNA, CDR2 YNFKEQ. Trimming removed 0 bases from V and 5 bases from J; junction bases left unmatched: 7. CDR3 nucleotide sequence: TGTGCCAGCAGCCAAGACCCGACTAGCCCTAACAATGAGCAGTTCTTC. Encoded protein: CASSQDPTSPNNEQFF.

The J gene is TRBJ2-6, the V gene TRBV27; the D is unclear. In germline, CDR1 is MNHEY, CDR2 SMNVEV (reference sequence). V lost 5 bases and J lost 0, with 8 bases in between. This CDR3 comprises 15 residues. The CDR3 bases are TGTGCCAGCAGTCCGTTCACCTCTGGGGCCAACGTCCTGACTTTC. It yields the protein CASSPFTSGANVLTF.

Remarks on this clone: Other DNA sequences in the sample encode the same CDR3. The chain joins TRBV7-3 to TRBJ1-2; TRBD1 matches 7 bases. The germline V gene has CDR1 SGHTA and CDR2 FQGTGA. This CDR3 is built from 13 residues. V was pared by 2 bases and J by 8 bases, with 5 bases of the junction left unmatched. The CDR3 DNA reads TGTGCCAGCAGCTTAGACAGGGAAAACGGCTACACCTTC. Amino acids: CASSLDRENGYTF.

The CDR3 is CASRDRDRGYEQYF. The CDR3 DNA is TGTGCCAGCAGAGACAGGGACAGGGGCTACGAGCAGTACTTC. This chain uses TRBV2 with TRBJ2-7, with TRBD1 matching over 10 bases. Trimming at V came to 6 bases and at J to 3 bases, leaving 5 bases not matched to a gene. Germline V gene sequence: CDR1 SNHLY, CDR2 FYNNEI. The CDR3 totals 14 residues.

This clone came up once. The chain recombines TRBV5-1 with TRBJ1-2, with D tentatively TRBD1 (5 bases). Trimming shortened V by 4 bases and J by 11 bases, and 27 bases separated the two germline ends. This CDR3 region has 16 residues. Germline V gene sequence: CDR1 SGHRS, CDR2 YFSETQ. The CDR3 loop reads CASSRVGRTGGGVYTF. CDR3 coding DNA: TGCGCCAGCAGCCGGGTAGGGAGAACAGGAGGAGGTGTTTACACCTTC.

A remark on this clone: Other DNA sequences of this sample code for an identical CDR3. This chain links TRBV7-3 with TRBJ2-2, with D possibly being TRBD1 (5 bases). V lost 4 bases and J 5 bases, leaving 8 bases between the germline ends. CDR3 length: 13 amino acids. Germline-derived CDR1 and CDR2 are SGHTA and FQGTGA. CDR3 sequence reads: CASSSTGTGELFF. CDR3 coding DNA: TGTGCCAGCAGCTCAACAGGAACCGGGGAGCTGTTTTTT.

V is TRBV18 and J is TRBJ1-1; 9 nucleotides agree with TRBD1. The CDR3 runs to 15 residues. J gave up 8 bases and V 4 bases, and 11 bases lay outside the gene matches. CDR1 and CDR2 from the germline V gene are KGHSH and LQKENI. This chain's CDR3 is CASSLRGTGQPEAFF. CDR3 nucleotide sequence: TGTGCCAGCTCACTCCGCGGGACAGGGCAGCCCGAAGCTTTCTTT.

The rearrangement links TRBV2 to TRBJ1-2, with a tentative D call TRBD1 (6 bases). The CDR3 runs to 17 residues. V shed 2 bases and J shed 4 bases, with 20 bases lying between them. The germline CDR1 and CDR2 sequences are SNHLY and FYNNEI. DNA for the CDR3: TGTGCCAGCAGTGAATCCCTATTAGGGGGAAGGTTCTATGGCTACACCTTC. Translating gives CASSESLLGGRFYGYTF.

This chain links TRBV2 with TRBJ2-1, with 9 nucleotides matching TRBD2. The CDR3 has 14 amino acids. The V gene's germline CDR1 is SNHLY and CDR2 FYNNEI. Trimming at V came to 1 base and at J to 6 bases, leaving 1 base not matched to a gene. The CDR3 protein is CASSEGGGANEQFF. Here the CDR3 DNA reads TGTGCCAGCAGTGAAGGCGGGGGGGCCAATGAGCAGTTCTTC.

The chain has TRBV6-2 or TRBV6-3 and TRBJ1-5; D perhaps matches TRBD1 (6 bases). The CDR3 loop spans 12 amino acids. Germline-derived CDR1 and CDR2 are MNHEY and SVGEGT. Trimming took 6 bases from V and 9 from J, leaving 12 bases between them. The CDR3: CASSQGIGPQHF. The DNA of the CDR3 is TGTGCCAGCAGCCAGGGGATTGGGCCCCAGCATTTT.

The chain links TRBV7-9 to TRBJ1-3; no firm D call. The CDR3 sequence is 15 residues long. Trimming took off 1 base at V and 3 bases at J, with 10 bases between the two ends. Germline V CDR1 and CDR2: SEHNR, FQNEAQ (reference sequence). CDR3 region: CASSLDARGGNTIYF. As DNA, the CDR3 is TGTGCCAGCAGCTTAGATGCCAGAGGTGGAAACACCATATATTTT. Combining the CDR3 with reference TRBV7-9 and TRBJ1-3 gives the whole variable domain DTGVSQNPRHKITKRGQNVTFRCDPISEHNRLYWYRQTLGQGPEFLTYFQNEAQLEKSRLLSDRFSAERPKGSFSTLEIQRTEQGDSAMYLCASSLDARGGNTIYFGEGSWLTVV.